This T cell receptor beta chain was observed in a study of T cells in localized non-small cell lung cancer. Study observations and caveats: Clonality peaked in uninvolved adjacent lung rather than tumor. Adjacent lung was found to contain a median about 62 of the top 100 tumor clones. Tumor samples were not multi-region, leaving intratumor heterogeneity unexcluded.

TCRdb keeps only in-frame clones here, not all; method: immunoSEQ multiplex PCR. The sample holds about 1,900 clones; less than 25% are singletons and the top ten take 7.5% to 9%. A note on this clone: As yet, its antigen is unknown.

Germline V lookup: CDR1 LNHDA, CDR2 SQIVND (reference sequence). V was pared by 4 bases and J by 11 bases, with 23 bases between. This CDR3 is 15 amino acids long. The chain recombines TRBV19 with TRBJ1-1; D might be TRBD1 (6 bases). This receptor was obtained from a woman between 35 and 75 years old with stage I lung adenocarcinoma. The sequenced sample was lung tumor tissue, obtained before any cancer treatment. Here the CDR3 reads CASSTSDSAVGNAFF. CDR3 in DNA: TGTGCCAGTAGTACCTCGGACAGTGCCGTTGGTAACGCTTTCTTT.